This T cell receptor beta chain was found in a study of molecular identifiers for immune sequencing clone quantification. In this sample, this clonotype turned up many times. Its target is unknown. Regarding the study as a whole: Clones above 20 RNA copies contained over 98% of effector molecules and under 1% of naive molecules. Detecting spiked Jurkat TCR RNA from one cell among some 990,000 naive cells was reportedly possible.

The V end lost 4 bases, the J end lost 7 bases, and 13 bases lay between the germline ends. Germline loops: CDR1 SQVTM, CDR2 ANQGSEA. The length of the CDR3 is 12 residues. TCR libraries were built in bulk with a published protocol and specific TCR primers. Each CDR3 protein gets one entry after TCRdb re-called the PCR reads with MiXCR. The sample has about 630,000 distinct CDR3 sequences; around 25% are singletons. V gene TRBV29-1 combines with J gene TRBJ1-2, with D possibly matching TRBD1 (5 bases). This clonotype was obtained from a human donor in good health. Some libraries in this study had Jurkat cell RNA spiked in. The sequencing input was naive CD8+ T cells from blood, with Jurkat cell RNA spiked in. Subset meaning: FACS-sorted CD8+CD4-CCR7+CD45RA+ naive T cells. In DNA form, the CDR3 reads TGCAGCGTTGGGGGGGTGGCACCTGGCTACACCTTC. As protein: CSVGGVAPGYTF. Full variable domain (remainder filled in from reference TRBV29-1 and TRBJ1-2): SAVISQKPSRDICQRGTSLTIQCQVDSQVTMMFWYRQQPGQSLTLIATANQGSEATYESGFVIDKFPISRPNLTFSTLTVSNMSPEDSSIYLCSVGGVAPGYTFGSGTRLTVV.